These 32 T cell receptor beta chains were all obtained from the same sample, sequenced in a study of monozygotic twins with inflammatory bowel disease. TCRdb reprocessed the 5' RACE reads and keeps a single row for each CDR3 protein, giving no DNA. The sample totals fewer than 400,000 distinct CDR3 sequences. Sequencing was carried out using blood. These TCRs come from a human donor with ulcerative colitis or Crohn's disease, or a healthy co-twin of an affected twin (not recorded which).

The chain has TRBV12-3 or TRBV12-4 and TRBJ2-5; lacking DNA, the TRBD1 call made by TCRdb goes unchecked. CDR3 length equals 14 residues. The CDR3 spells CASRSGAQGETQYF.

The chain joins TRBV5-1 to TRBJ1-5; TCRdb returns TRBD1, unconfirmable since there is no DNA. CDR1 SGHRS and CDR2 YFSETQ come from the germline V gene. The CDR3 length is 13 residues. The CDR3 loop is CASSLGGSQPQHF. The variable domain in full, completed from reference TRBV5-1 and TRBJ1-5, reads KAGVTQTPRYLIKTRGQQVTLSCSPISGHRSVSWYQQTPGQGLQFLFEYFSETQRNKGNFPGRFSGRQFSNSRSEMNVSTLELGDSALYLCASSLGGSQPQHFGDGTRLSIL.

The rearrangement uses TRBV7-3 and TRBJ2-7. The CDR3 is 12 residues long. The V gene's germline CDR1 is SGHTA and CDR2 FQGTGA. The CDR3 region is CASSSQDHEQYF.

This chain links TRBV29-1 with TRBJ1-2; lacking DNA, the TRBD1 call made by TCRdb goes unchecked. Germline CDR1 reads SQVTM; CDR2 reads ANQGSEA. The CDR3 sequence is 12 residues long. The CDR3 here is CSVAGGSDGYTF.

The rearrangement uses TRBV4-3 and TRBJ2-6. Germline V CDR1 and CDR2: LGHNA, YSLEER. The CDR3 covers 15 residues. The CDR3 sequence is CASSQFFRGANVLTF.

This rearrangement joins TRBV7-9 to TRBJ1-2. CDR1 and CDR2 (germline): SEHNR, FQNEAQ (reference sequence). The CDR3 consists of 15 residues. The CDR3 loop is CASSLAFEGTGGYTF.

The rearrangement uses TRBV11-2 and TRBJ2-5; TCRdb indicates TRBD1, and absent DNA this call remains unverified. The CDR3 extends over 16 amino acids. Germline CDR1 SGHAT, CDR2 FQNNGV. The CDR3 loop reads CASSPRQGPGQETQYF.

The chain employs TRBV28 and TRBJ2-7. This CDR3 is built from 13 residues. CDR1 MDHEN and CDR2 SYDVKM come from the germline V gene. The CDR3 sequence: CASSFYPSYEQYF.

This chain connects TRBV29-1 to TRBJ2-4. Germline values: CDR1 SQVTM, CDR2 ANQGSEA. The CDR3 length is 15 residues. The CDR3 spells CSVESTGSAKNIQYF.

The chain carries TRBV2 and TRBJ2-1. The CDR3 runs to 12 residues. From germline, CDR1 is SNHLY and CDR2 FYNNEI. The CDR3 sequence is CASIGRTNEQFF.

CDR3: CASSYSNRANEKLFF. The V gene is TRBV6-5, the J gene TRBJ1-4; absent DNA, TCRdb's TRBD1 call cannot be checked. The CDR3 is made up of 15 amino acids. Germline lookup yields CDR1 MNHEY and CDR2 SVGAGI.

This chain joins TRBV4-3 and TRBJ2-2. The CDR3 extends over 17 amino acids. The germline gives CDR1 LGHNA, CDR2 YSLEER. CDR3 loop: CASSQDGVTRNTGELFF.

CDR3 sequence: CASTLGGYGYTF. This chain connects TRBV6-2 or TRBV6-3 to TRBJ1-2. This CDR3 spans 12 amino acids. Looked up from germline, CDR1 is MNHEY and CDR2 is SVGEGT.

CDR3 protein: CAISALSGGYNEQFF. This chain joins TRBV10-3 and TRBJ2-1; the TRBD2 assignment by TCRdb is unverifiable without DNA. Looked up from germline, CDR1 is ENHRY and CDR2 is SYGVKD. There are 15 residues in the CDR3.

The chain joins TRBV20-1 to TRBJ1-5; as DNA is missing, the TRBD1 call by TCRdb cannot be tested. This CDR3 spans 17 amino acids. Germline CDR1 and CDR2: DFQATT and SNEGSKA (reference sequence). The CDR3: CSATRTGGRISNQPQHF.

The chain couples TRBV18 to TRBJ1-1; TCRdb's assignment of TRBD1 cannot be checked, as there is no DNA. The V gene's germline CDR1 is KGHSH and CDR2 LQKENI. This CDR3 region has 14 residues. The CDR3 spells CATQPGQQNTEAFF.

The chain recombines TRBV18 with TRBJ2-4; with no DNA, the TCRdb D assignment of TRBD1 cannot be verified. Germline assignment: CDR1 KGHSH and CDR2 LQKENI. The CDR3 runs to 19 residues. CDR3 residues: CASSLYRDRVDRAKNIQYF.

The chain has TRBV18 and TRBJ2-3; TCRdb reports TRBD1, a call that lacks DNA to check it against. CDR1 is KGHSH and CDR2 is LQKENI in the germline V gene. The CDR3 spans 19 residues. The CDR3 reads CASSPIGEPGVASTDTQYF. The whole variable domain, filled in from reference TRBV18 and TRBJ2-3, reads NAGVMQNPRHLVRRRGQEARLRCSPMKGHSHVYWYRQLPEEGLKFMVYLQKENIIDESGMPKERFSAEFPKEGPSILRIQQVVRGDSAAYFCASSPIGEPGVASTDTQYFGPGTRLTVL.

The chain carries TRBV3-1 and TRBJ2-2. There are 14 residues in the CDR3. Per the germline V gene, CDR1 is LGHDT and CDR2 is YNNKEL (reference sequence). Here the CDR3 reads CASSQYSDTGELFF.

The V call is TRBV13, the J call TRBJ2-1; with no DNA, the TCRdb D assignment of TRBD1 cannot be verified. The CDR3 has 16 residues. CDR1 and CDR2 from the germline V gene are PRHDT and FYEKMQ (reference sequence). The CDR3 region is CASSPNGGQRAYEQFF.

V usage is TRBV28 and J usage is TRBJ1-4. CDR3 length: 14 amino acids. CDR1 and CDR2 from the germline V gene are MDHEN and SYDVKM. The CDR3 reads CASSLSPAGEKLFF.

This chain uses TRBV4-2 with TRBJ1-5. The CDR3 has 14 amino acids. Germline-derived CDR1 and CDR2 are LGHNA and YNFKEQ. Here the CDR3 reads CASSRKRENQPQHF.

This CDR3 is CASSTTSGGTYSEQFF. The rearrangement uses TRBV7-9 and TRBJ2-1; TCRdb proposes TRBD2, but this gene call is untestable without DNA. This CDR3 comprises 16 residues. Germline CDR1 and CDR2: SEHNR and FQNEAQ (reference sequence). Drawing the rest from reference TRBV7-9 and TRBJ2-1, the complete variable domain is DTGVSQNPRHKITKRGQNVTFRCDPISEHNRLYWYRQTLGQGPEFLTYFQNEAQLEKSRLLSDRFSAERPKGSFSTLEIQRTEQGDSAMYLCASSTTSGGTYSEQFFGPGTRLTVL.

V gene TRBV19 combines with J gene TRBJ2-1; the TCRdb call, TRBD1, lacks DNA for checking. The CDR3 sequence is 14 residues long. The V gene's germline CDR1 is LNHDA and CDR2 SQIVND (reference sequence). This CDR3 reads CASSILSSVGEQFF.

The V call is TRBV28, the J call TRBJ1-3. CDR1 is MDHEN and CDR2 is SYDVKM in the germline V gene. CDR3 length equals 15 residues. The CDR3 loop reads CASSTSLGKRNTIYF.

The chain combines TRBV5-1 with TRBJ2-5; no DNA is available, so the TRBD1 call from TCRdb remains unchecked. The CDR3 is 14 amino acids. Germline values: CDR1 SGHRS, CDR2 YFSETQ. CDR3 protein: CASSLDSYLETQYF.

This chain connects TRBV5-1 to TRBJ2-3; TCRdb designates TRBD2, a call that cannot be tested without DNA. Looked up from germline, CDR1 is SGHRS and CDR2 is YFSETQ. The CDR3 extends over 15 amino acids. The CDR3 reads CASKRSGGSTDTQYF.

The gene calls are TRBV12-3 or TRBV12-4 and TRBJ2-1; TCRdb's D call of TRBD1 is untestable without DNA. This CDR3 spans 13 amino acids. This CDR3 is CASRDPYYNEQFF.

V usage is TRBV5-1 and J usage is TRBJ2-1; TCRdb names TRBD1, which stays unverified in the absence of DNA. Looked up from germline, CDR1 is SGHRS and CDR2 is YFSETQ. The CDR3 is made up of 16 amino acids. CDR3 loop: CASSLVALSVASEQFF.

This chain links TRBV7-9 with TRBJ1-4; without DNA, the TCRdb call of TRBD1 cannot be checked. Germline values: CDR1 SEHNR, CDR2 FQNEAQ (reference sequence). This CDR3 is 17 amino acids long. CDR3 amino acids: CASSSPQGWQANEKLFF.

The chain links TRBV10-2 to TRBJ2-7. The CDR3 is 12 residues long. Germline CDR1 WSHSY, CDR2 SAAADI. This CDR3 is CASRQATYEQYF.

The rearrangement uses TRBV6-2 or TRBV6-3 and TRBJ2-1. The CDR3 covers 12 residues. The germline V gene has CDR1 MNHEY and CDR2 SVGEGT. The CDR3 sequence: CASTTRANEQFF.